This TCR beta chain was recorded in a study of cytomegalovirus exposure and HLA in healthy donors. The germline V gene encodes CDR1 SGDLS and CDR2 YYNGEE. V was pared by 0 bases and J by 10 bases, with 21 bases between. The CDR3 has 16 residues. For this clone: Its antigen is undetermined.

PCR used 60 Vbeta primers and 13 Jbeta primers. TCRdb's copy holds only in-frame clones and misses some; the assay was immunoSEQ multiplex PCR. The sample carries 160,000 or so clones, approximately 80% recorded once. General study results and limits: Cytomegalovirus status was reportedly diagnosed by the classifier with high specificity and sensitivity. The authors assumed roughly uniform sequencing depth across donors for presence/absence analyses. Later, an analysis found that common viral pathogens appeared to be linked with several of the most significant clusters.

The receptor comes from a male donor in good health and CMV-seropositive. The sequenced sample consisted of PBMCs. The chain employs TRBV9 and TRBJ2-3; TRBD2 is a possible D gene (6 bases). CDR3: CASSVVVEGPAGAQYF. CDR3 DNA: TGTGCCAGCAGCGTAGTGGTGGAGGGGCCCGCAGGCGCGCAGTATTTT.